Below are 29 T cell receptor beta chains sequenced from a single sample in a study of cytomegalovirus exposure and HLA in healthy donors. Sequencing used immunoSEQ multiplex PCR; TCRdb keeps in-frame clones, though not all of them. The sample includes 140,000 to 150,000 clones, less than 95% seen only once; the top ten take approximately 1.8%. The source material was PBMCs. The receptors were gathered from a man aged 18 to 30 in good health and CMV-seropositive.

Comment on this clone: Additional DNA sequences in this sample encode the identical CDR3. The rearrangement joins TRBV27 to TRBJ2-5, with TRBD2 identical over 7 bases. After removal of 4 bases from V and 5 bases from J, the junction contained 4 bases not matched to a gene. Germline CDR1 MNHEY, CDR2 SMNVEV (reference sequence). The CDR3 runs 13 residues. The CDR3 sequence is CASSWGGLETQYF. CDR3 coding DNA: TGTGCCAGCAGTTGGGGGGGATTGGAGACCCAGTACTTC.

This chain links TRBV28 with TRBJ1-1; no clear D gene. Deletions cut 3 bases from V and 7 bases from J, with 6 bases between. This CDR3 comprises 11 residues. The germline V gene has CDR1 MDHEN and CDR2 SYDVKM. In DNA form, the CDR3 reads TGTGCCAGCAGTTTCGGGGTTGAAGCTTTCTTT. It codes for CASSFGVEAFF. Together with reference TRBV28 and TRBJ1-1, the CDR3 gives the full variable domain: DVKVTQSSRYLVKRTGEKVFLECVQDMDHENMFWYRQDPGLGLRLIYFSYDVKMKEKGDIPEGYSVSREKKERFSLILESASTNQTSMYLCASSFGVEAFFGQGTRLTVV.

The chain uses TRBV12-5 and TRBJ2-7; D perhaps matches TRBD2 (6 bases). V dropped 1 base and J dropped 0 bases, with 13 bases sitting between them. This CDR3 has 16 residues. Germline V CDR1 and CDR2: LGHNT, FRNRAP. CDR3 DNA sequence: TGTGCTAGTGGTTTGGCCCCGGGACTCCTCTCCTACGAGCAGTACTTC. This sequence encodes CASGLAPGLLSYEQYF.

The chain recombines TRBV25-1 with TRBJ2-5; TRBD2 might be the D (6 bases). CDR3 length: 16 residues. V gave up 4 bases and J gave up 0 bases, with 15 bases separating them. CDR1 is MGHDK and CDR2 is SYGVNS in the germline V gene. The chain's CDR3 is CASSATPGLNQETQYF. The CDR3 nucleotides read TGTGCCAGCAGTGCTACCCCGGGACTGAACCAAGAGACCCAGTACTTC.

The chain couples TRBV6-1 to TRBJ1-5, with 7 bases identical to TRBD1. Trimming took 2 bases from V and 7 from J; bases not matched to a gene: 11. Germline V gene data show CDR1 as MNHNS and CDR2 as SASEGT. This CDR3 comprises 16 residues. The CDR3 sequence is CASSEKWRQGGQPQHF. The CDR3 bases are TGTGCCAGCAGTGAAAAGTGGAGACAGGGAGGACAGCCCCAGCATTTT.

The chain employs TRBV5-6 and TRBJ2-4, with TRBD1 matching 8 bases. The CDR3 runs 17 residues. The V and J ends lost 0 bases and 8 bases, in that order; junction bases with no gene match: 13. The germline gives CDR1 SGHDT, CDR2 YYEEEE. The CDR3 coding sequence is TGTGCCAGCAGCTTGGGGAGACGGACAGGGCGAAACGACATTCAGTACTTC. Protein: CASSLGRRTGRNDIQYF.

The rearrangement links TRBV28 to TRBJ2-5; 7 bases line up with TRBD2. The junction had 8 bases not matched to a gene; V was cut back by 6 bases and J by 1 base. The CDR3 loop spans 15 amino acids. Per the germline V gene, CDR1 is MDHEN and CDR2 is SYDVKM. The CDR3 is CASRPRAGRQETQYF. Here the CDR3 DNA reads TGTGCCAGCAGGCCCAGAGCGGGGCGCCAAGAGACCCAGTACTTC. Full variable domain (rest looked up from reference TRBV28 and TRBJ2-5): DVKVTQSSRYLVKRTGEKVFLECVQDMDHENMFWYRQDPGLGLRLIYFSYDVKMKEKGDIPEGYSVSREKKERFSLILESASTNQTSMYLCASRPRAGRQETQYFGPGTRLLVL.

The chain carries TRBV18 and TRBJ2-1, with 7 bases aligning to TRBD1. This CDR3 contains 15 residues. V trimming: 2 bases; J trimming: 4 bases; junction bases outside the gene matches: 5. Germline loops: CDR1 KGHSH, CDR2 LQKENI. The CDR3 region has the DNA TGTGCCAGCTCACCAACCGGGACAGCTTACAATGAGCAGTTCTTC. Amino acid sequence: CASSPTGTAYNEQFF.

This clone was recorded a few times. The V and J genes are TRBV2 and TRBJ1-2, with D maybe TRBD1 (6 bases). Deletions cut 8 bases from V and 2 bases from J, with 12 bases between. Germline CDR1 and CDR2: SNHLY and FYNNEI. This CDR3 contains 13 residues. The CDR3 protein is CASPRGANYGYTF. CDR3 bases: TGTGCCAGCCCTCGGGGGGCCAACTATGGCTACACCTTC.

This rearrangement joins TRBV7-9 to TRBJ2-1; 8 bases fit TRBD2. Germline V gene data show CDR1 as SEHNR and CDR2 as FQNEAQ (reference sequence). CDR3 size: 15 residues. V was clipped by 4 bases and J by 6 bases; unmatched bases: 8. CDR3 sequence: CASSSERERINEQFF. As DNA, the CDR3 is TGTGCCAGCAGCTCTGAGCGGGAGAGAATCAATGAGCAGTTCTTC.

The J gene is TRBJ1-2, the V gene TRBV6-1; possibly TRBD1 for D (5 bases). Between the trimmed V and J ends, which lost 5 bases and 2 bases, there was a span of 12 bases. Germline CDR1 is MNHNS and CDR2 is SASEGT. The CDR3 is 14 residues long. DNA of the CDR3: TGTGCCAGCAGTCAACCGGGGGAGAACTATGGCTACACCTTC. This sequence encodes CASSQPGENYGYTF.

For the CDR3, the DNA is TGTGCCTGGGCGGACAGACTAAATCAGCCCCAGCATTTT. Its protein product is CAWADRLNQPQHF. The rearrangement uses TRBV30 and TRBJ1-5; possibly TRBD1 for D (6 bases). Trimming pared 5 bases from V and 4 bases from J, leaving 12 bases between. The CDR3 has 13 amino acids. Germline V CDR1 and CDR2: GTSNPN, SVGIG (reference sequence).

The chain employs TRBV9 and TRBJ2-5, with TRBD2 as a possible D gene (6 bases). Trimming removed 0 bases from V and 7 bases from J, with 10 bases in between. The CDR3 totals 13 residues. The V gene's germline CDR1 is SGDLS and CDR2 YYNGEE. DNA for the CDR3: TGTGCCAGCAGCGTAGAGGGGAGGCGGACCCAGTACTTC. Its translation is CASSVEGRRTQYF.

The chain employs TRBV29-1 and TRBJ1-3, with 8 bases that match TRBD1. CDR1 and CDR2 from the germline V gene are SQVTM and ANQGSEA. The CDR3 loop spans 16 amino acids. The V gene end was trimmed by 7 bases and the J gene end by 1 base; junction bases not matched to a gene: 12. The DNA of the CDR3 is TGCAGCGGGACAGGGATCGGCTGGGGTTCTGGAAACACCATATATTTT. Protein product: CSGTGIGWGSGNTIYF.

V and J are TRBV5-1 and TRBJ2-3, with D possibly being TRBD2 (6 bases). Trimming removed 0 bases from V and 3 bases from J, with 11 bases in between. This CDR3 spans 15 amino acids. Germline V gene sequence: CDR1 SGHRS, CDR2 YFSETQ. Written as DNA, the CDR3 is TGCGCCAGCAGCTTGGGACTAGGGAATACAGATACGCAGTATTTT. It codes for CASSLGLGNTDTQYF.

The rearrangement joins TRBV4-1 to TRBJ1-1, with D uncertain. The CDR3 covers 16 residues. Germline V gene sequence: CDR1 MGHRA, CDR2 YSYEKL. The V and J ends lost 0 bases and 1 base respectively, with 12 bases between them. This chain's CDR3 is CASSQDGFGENTEAFF. The CDR3 DNA reads TGCGCCAGCAGCCAAGATGGGTTCGGAGAGAACACTGAAGCTTTCTTT.

The chain employs TRBV2 and TRBJ2-1, with 11 nucleotides matching TRBD2. The CDR3 has 14 amino acids. Trimming took 6 bases from V and 4 from J; bases not matched to a gene: 2. Germline V gene lookup returns CDR1 SNHLY and CDR2 FYNNEI. The CDR3 DNA reads as TGTGCCAGCAGCGGGACTAGCGGATACAATGAGCAGTTCTTC. It encodes CASSGTSGYNEQFF.

The CDR3 nucleotides read TGTGCCAGCAGTCCAAGTATCGGGGACAGGGTGCCTCACGAGCAGTACTTC. Its translation is CASSPSIGDRVPHEQYF. The chain employs TRBV28 and TRBJ2-7; 9 bases are a match to TRBD1. The V gene end was trimmed by 5 bases and the J gene end by 5 bases; junction bases not matched to a gene: 16. The CDR3 runs 17 residues. Germline CDR1 and CDR2: MDHEN and SYDVKM.

This sequence joins TRBV9 and TRBJ1-1; TRBD1 aligns across 10 bases. V lost 1 base, J lost 0 bases, and 12 bases stayed unmatched. The CDR3 covers 19 residues. Germline lookup yields CDR1 SGDLS and CDR2 YYNGEE. The CDR3 region is CASSVSETGGDVMNTEAFF. CDR3 DNA: TGTGCCAGCAGCGTAAGTGAGACAGGGGGCGATGTTATGAACACTGAAGCTTTCTTT.

The chain joins TRBV27 to TRBJ2-1; 14 bases are a match to TRBD2. The germline V gene has CDR1 MNHEY and CDR2 SMNVEV (reference sequence). The CDR3 runs to 15 residues. Trimming at V came to 5 bases and at J to 7 bases, leaving 4 bases not matched to a gene. The CDR3 protein is CASSPGTSGSNEQFF. CDR3 bases: TGTGCCAGCAGTCCAGGGACTAGCGGGAGTAATGAGCAGTTCTTC.

The chain has TRBV9 and TRBJ2-3; TRBD2 agrees at 8 bases. CDR3 length: 15 amino acids. Germline trimming cut 4 bases from V and 5 bases from J; bases unmatched to any gene: 9. Germline V gives CDR1 SGDLS, CDR2 YYNGEE. The CDR3: CASSFSGNVVDTQYF. In DNA, the CDR3 is TGTGCCAGCAGCTTTAGCGGGAACGTCGTAGATACGCAGTATTTT.

The V call is TRBV30, the J call TRBJ1-5, with a possible D match to TRBD1 (5 bases). CDR1 and CDR2 (germline): GTSNPN, SVGIG (reference sequence). V was shortened by 2 bases and J by 4 bases, with 9 bases between the two germline ends. This CDR3 is 13 amino acids long. In nucleotides, the CDR3 is TGTGCCTGGAGTCTGGGGGGGAATCAGCCCCAGCATTTT. Translating gives CAWSLGGNQPQHF.

The chain recombines TRBV4-1 with TRBJ2-3; D gene unclear. V lost 2 bases and J 0 bases, leaving 12 bases between the germline ends. In germline, CDR1 is MGHRA, CDR2 YSYEKL. The CDR3 has 16 amino acids. The CDR3 sequence is CASSQPKTGSTDTQYF. The DNA of the CDR3 is TGCGCCAGCAGCCAACCCAAGACCGGGAGCACAGATACGCAGTATTTT.

The CDR3 coding sequence is TGTGCCAGCAGCTCCCTTGACAGGTCGGGGGAGACCCAGTACTTC. Residues: CASSSLDRSGETQYF. The V and J genes are TRBV13 and TRBJ2-5, with D perhaps TRBD1 (6 bases). Germline assignment: CDR1 PRHDT and CDR2 FYEKMQ (reference sequence). The CDR3 runs 15 residues. V was shortened by 4 bases and J by 5 bases, with 17 bases between the two germline ends.

The V gene is TRBV27, the J gene TRBJ1-1; D not resolved. Trimming removed 7 bases from V and 4 bases from J, with 7 bases in between. The CDR3 spans 11 residues. The germline V gene has CDR1 MNHEY and CDR2 SMNVEV (reference sequence). The chain's CDR3 is CASTAGTEAFF. Here the CDR3 DNA reads TGTGCCAGCACGGCAGGCACTGAAGCTTTCTTT.

This clone has a handful of counts. J is TRBJ2-2 and V is TRBV6-1; D not resolved. Trimming removed 6 bases at V and 4 bases at J, with 9 bases between. Germline V gene lookup returns CDR1 MNHNS and CDR2 SASEGT. The length of the CDR3 is 13 residues. DNA of the CDR3: TGTGCCAGCAGGGTGACTGGCACCGGGGAGCTGTTTTTT. Amino acids: CASRVTGTGELFF.

The chain carries TRBV6-1 and TRBJ2-5; D is possibly TRBD2 (7 bases). V was clipped by 7 bases and J by 4 bases, with 16 bases between them. This CDR3 has 14 residues. Per the germline V gene, CDR1 is MNHNS and CDR2 is SASEGT. In nucleotides, the CDR3 is TGTGCCAGCACTCCTACAAGGGGGGGAGAGACCCAGTACTTC. This encodes CASTPTRGGETQYF.

CDR3 sequence reads: CASSLEAGGEYGYTF. As DNA, the CDR3 is TGTGCCAGCAGCTTGGAGGCAGGGGGAGAGTATGGCTACACCTTC. The V call is TRBV5-4, the J call TRBJ1-2; 7 bases line up with TRBD1. The V and J ends lost 0 bases and 5 bases, in that order; junction bases with no gene match: 7. This CDR3 region has 15 residues. CDR1 is SGHNT, CDR2 YYREEE, per germline (reference sequence).

CDR3 region: CASRPLPGNEPLHF. The CDR3 DNA is TGTGCCAGCAGGCCCCTTCCAGGGAACGAACCCCTCCACTTT. V is TRBV25-1 and J is TRBJ1-6, with TRBD1 as a possible D gene (5 bases). The CDR3 has 14 amino acids. Germline V gene sequence: CDR1 MGHDK, CDR2 SYGVNS. Between the trimmed V and J ends, which lost 6 bases and 12 bases, there was a span of 18 bases.